The clone carrying this T cell receptor beta chain occurred a few times. Its matching antigen is unknown. The data were obtained in a study of beta chain features in type 1 diabetes. About the study: No age, gender or cell yield differences were seen between patients and healthy donors. Study results and caveats: A PCR bias possibly favoring shorter templates would apply equally to patients and controls.

CDR3 size: 13 residues. CDR1 and CDR2 from the germline V gene are SQVTM and ANQGSEA. Trimming removed 0 bases at V and 5 bases at J, with 10 bases between. Populations obtained by sorting all exceeded 95% purity. Expressed TCRB transcripts were sequenced after all isolated RNA was converted to cDNA. The method was immunoSEQ multiplex PCR; TCRdb's version includes in-frame clones alone and lacks a portion of them. The sample has around 430,000 clones, 25% to 35% seen once. Input material: naive CD4+ T cells from blood. This chain joins TRBV29-1 and TRBJ2-5, with a weak D call TRBD2 (6 bases). The origin of this receptor is a man between 18 and 29 years old in good health. In DNA, the CDR3 is TGCAGCGTTGAAGATCCGGGAGCTGAGACCCAGTACTTC. Translated, it gives CSVEDPGAETQYF.